The clone carrying this T cell receptor delta chain came up a few times. These data come from a study of gamma-delta T cells after stem cell transplantation. TCRdb made new clone calls on the RT-PCR reads using CATT. The sample lists around 1,500 delta-chain clones; about 8.3% were seen once. Looked up from germline, CDR1 is GEAIGNYY and CDR2 is EKD. The junction had 8 bases not matched to a gene; V was cut back by 2 bases and J by 3 bases. CDR3 size: 18 residues. Specimen: gamma-delta T cells. The genes are TRDV2 and TRDJ3; 8 nucleotides line up with TRDD3. The TCR comes from a human donor. It is not recorded whose cells these are; they may come from a transplant donor. The CDR3 sequence: CACDNTGDTFWDTRQMFF. The CDR3 bases are TGTGCCTGTGACAATACTGGGGATACCTTCTGGGACACCCGACAGATGTTTTTC.